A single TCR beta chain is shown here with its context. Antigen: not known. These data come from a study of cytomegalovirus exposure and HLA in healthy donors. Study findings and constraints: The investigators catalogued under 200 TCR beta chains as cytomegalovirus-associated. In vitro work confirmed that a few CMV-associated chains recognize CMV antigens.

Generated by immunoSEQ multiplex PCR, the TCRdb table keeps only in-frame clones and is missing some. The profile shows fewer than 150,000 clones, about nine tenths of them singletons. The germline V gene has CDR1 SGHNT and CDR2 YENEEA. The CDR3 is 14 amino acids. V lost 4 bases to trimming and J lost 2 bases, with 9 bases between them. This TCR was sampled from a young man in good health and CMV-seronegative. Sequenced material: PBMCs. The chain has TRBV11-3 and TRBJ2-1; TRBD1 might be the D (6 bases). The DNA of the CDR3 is TGTGCCAGCAGCTCGGACAGAGCCTACAATGAGCAGTTCTTC. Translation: CASSSDRAYNEQFF.